Shown below are 9 T cell receptor beta chains from a single sample sequenced in a study of graft-versus-host responses after intestinal transplantation. Some clones are missing from TCRdb's copy, which holds only in-frame ones; the method was immunoSEQ multiplex PCR. The sample lists tens of thousands of clones, 85% to 95% seen once, with less than 0.6% in the top ten. Their specific antigens are unknown. The source material was unstimulated CD8+ T cells sorted from spleen or lymph node cells, sampled before intestinal transplant. The receptors stem from a human donor who received an intestinal transplant.

The chain is built from TRBV7-7 and TRBJ2-7; TRBD2 is a possible D gene (6 bases). Germline-derived CDR1 and CDR2 are SSHAT and FNYEAQ (reference sequence). Trimming left V 4 bases short and J 0 bases short, with 16 bases between. The CDR3 loop spans 16 amino acids. In DNA form, the CDR3 reads TGTGCCAGCAGCTACCCCAGACGGGGGAGCTCCTACGAGCAGTACTTC. Translation gives CASSYPRRGSSYEQYF. Full variable domain (rest looked up from reference TRBV7-7 and TRBJ2-7): GAGVSQSPRYKVTKRGQDVTLRCDPISSHATLYWYQQALGQGPEFLTYFNYEAQPDKSGLPSDRFSAERPEGSISTLTIQRTEQRDSAMYRCASSYPRRGSSYEQYFGPGTRLTVT.

The chain is built from TRBV27 and TRBJ2-7; the match to TRBD2 covers 7 bases. Germline assignment: CDR1 MNHEY and CDR2 SMNVEV (reference sequence). Trimming took 6 bases from V and 4 from J; bases not matched to a gene: 9. The CDR3 loop spans 14 amino acids. CDR3 sequence: CASRVAGEGYEQYF. Here the CDR3 DNA reads TGTGCCAGCAGGGTGGCGGGGGAAGGATACGAGCAGTACTTC.

The V call is TRBV19, the J call TRBJ2-1; 11 nucleotides align to TRBD1. The ends lost 5 bases at V and 4 bases at J; junction bases unmatched: 4. CDR1 LNHDA and CDR2 SQIVND come from the germline V gene (reference sequence). There are 15 residues in the CDR3. CDR3 in DNA: TGTGCCAGTAGTGTGGACAGGGGGCAGTACAATGAGCAGTTCTTC. Translated: CASSVDRGQYNEQFF.

The chain combines TRBV4-2 with TRBJ1-1; 7 positions agree with TRBD1. Germline assignment: CDR1 LGHNA and CDR2 YNFKEQ. The length of the CDR3 is 14 residues. V lost 7 bases, J lost 4 bases, and 9 bases stayed unmatched. The CDR3 reads CASNTGDGATEAFF. The CDR3 DNA sequence: TGTGCCAGCAACACAGGGGACGGCGCCACTGAAGCTTTCTTT.

The rearrangement joins TRBV27 to TRBJ2-7; 9 bases map to TRBD2. Germline CDR1 is MNHEY and CDR2 is SMNVEV (reference sequence). The V gene end was trimmed by 2 bases and the J gene end by 7 bases; junction bases not matched to a gene: 12. This CDR3 has 16 amino acids. CDR3 in DNA: TGTGCCAGCAGTTTACTAGGGATAGCGGGAGTGGGAGAGCAGTACTTC. Amino acids: CASSLLGIAGVGEQYF.

This clone has only a few counts. This chain links TRBV2 with TRBJ1-6; the D gene is possibly TRBD1 (6 bases). Trimming stripped 6 bases from V and 5 bases from J, with 17 bases between. This CDR3 has 16 amino acids. Germline CDR1 SNHLY, CDR2 FYNNEI. The CDR3 sequence is CASRDSGTSDNSPLHF. CDR3 DNA sequence: TGTGCCAGCAGGGACAGCGGGACCTCGGATAATTCACCCCTCCACTTT.

The gene calls are TRBV19 and TRBJ1-1; D remains unclear. The CDR3 runs to 14 residues. Deletions cut 7 bases from V and 1 base from J, with 13 bases between. Germline lookup yields CDR1 LNHDA and CDR2 SQIVND (reference sequence). The DNA of the CDR3 is TGTGCCAGTATCTTGGGGAGTACGAACACTGAAGCTTTCTTT. Protein product: CASILGSTNTEAFF.

V gene TRBV19 combines with J gene TRBJ2-2; 8 bases align to TRBD1. The V and J ends lost 6 bases and 3 bases, in that order; junction bases with no gene match: 6. The germline V gene encodes CDR1 LNHDA and CDR2 SQIVND (reference sequence). The CDR3 runs 15 residues. CDR3 sequence (DNA): TGTGCCAGTAGAGCAGTGACAGGGGACACCGGGGAGCTGTTTTTT. It specifies CASRAVTGDTGELFF.

The gene calls are TRBV27 and TRBJ2-7; possible D gene TRBD2, 5 bases. The CDR3 consists of 11 residues. Germline CDR1 MNHEY, CDR2 SMNVEV (reference sequence). V shed 5 bases and J shed 4 bases, with 6 bases lying between them. The CDR3 loop is CASSEGYEQYF. CDR3 DNA sequence: TGTGCCAGCAGTGAGGGTTACGAGCAGTACTTC.